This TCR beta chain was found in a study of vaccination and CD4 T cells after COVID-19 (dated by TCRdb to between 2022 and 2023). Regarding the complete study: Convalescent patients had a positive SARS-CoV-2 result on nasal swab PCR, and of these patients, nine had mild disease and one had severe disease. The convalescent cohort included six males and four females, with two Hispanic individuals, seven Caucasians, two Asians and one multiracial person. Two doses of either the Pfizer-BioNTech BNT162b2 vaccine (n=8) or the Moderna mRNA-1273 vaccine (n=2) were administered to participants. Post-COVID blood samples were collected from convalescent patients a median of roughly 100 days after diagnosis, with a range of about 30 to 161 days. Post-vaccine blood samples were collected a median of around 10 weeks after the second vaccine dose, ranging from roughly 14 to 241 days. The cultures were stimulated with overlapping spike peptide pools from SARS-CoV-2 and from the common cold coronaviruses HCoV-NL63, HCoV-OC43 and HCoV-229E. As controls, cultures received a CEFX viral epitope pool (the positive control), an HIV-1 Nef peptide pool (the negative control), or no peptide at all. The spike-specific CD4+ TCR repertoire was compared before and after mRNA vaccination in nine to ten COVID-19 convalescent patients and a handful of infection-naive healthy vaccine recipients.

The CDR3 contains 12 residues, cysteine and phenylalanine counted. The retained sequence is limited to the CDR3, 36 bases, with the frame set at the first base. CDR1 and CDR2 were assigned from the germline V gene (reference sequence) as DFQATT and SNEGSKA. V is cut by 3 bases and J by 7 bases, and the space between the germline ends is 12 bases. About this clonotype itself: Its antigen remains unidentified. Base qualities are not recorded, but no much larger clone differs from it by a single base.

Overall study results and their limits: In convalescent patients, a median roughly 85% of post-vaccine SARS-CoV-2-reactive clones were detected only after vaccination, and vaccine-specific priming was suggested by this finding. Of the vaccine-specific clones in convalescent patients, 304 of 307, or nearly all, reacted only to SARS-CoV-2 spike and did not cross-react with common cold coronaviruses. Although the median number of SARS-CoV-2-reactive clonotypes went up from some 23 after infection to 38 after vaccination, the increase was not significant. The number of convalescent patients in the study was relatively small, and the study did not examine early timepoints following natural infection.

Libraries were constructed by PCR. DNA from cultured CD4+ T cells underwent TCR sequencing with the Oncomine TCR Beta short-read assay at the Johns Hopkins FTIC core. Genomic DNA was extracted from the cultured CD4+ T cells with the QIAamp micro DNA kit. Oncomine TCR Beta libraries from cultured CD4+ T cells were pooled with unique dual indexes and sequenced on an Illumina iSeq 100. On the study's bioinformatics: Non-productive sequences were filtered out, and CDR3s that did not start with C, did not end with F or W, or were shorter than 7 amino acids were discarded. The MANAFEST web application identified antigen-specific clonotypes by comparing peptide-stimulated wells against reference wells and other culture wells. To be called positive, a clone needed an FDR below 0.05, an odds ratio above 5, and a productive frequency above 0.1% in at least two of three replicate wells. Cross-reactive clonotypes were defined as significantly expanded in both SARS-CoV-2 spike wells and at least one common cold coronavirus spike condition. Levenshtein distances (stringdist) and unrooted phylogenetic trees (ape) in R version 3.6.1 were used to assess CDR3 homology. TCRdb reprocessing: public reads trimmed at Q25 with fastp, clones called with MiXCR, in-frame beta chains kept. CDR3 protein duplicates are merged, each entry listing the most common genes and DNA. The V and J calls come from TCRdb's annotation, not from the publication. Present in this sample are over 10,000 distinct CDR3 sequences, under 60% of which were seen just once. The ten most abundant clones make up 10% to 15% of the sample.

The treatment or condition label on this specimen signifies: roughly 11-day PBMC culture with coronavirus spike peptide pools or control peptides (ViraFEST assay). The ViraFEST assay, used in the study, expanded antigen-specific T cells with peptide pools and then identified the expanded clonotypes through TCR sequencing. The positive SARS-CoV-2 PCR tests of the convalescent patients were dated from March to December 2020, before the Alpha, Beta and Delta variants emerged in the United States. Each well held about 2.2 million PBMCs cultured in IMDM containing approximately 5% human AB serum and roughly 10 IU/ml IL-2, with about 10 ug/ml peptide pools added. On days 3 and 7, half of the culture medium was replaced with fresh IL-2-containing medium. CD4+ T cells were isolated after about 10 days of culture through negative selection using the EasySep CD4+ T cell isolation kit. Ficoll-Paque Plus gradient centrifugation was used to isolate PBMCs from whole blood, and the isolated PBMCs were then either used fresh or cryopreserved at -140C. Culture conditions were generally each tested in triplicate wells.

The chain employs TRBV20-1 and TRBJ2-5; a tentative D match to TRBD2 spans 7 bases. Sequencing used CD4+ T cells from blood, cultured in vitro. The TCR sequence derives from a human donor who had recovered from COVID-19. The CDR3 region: CSASGGQLTQYF. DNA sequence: TGCAGTGCTAGCGGGGGGCAATTGACCCAGTACTTC.